Following are 14 T cell receptor beta chains from one sample sequenced in a study of shared clonotypes between healthy human individuals. The data were produced by immunoSEQ multiplex PCR, yet TCRdb's version contains in-frame clones alone and is incomplete. Of over a million clones listed, over 95% are singletons. Sequenced material: naive CD4+ T cells sorted from blood. Subset indicated: CD45RA+ positively selected. The receptors derive from a man aged 30 to 39 in good health.

The rearrangement links TRBV5-1 to TRBJ2-1; 9 bases line up with TRBD2. The CDR3 covers 15 residues. V lost 6 bases and J lost 6; bases outside the gene matches: 10. Germline CDR1 and CDR2: SGHRS and YFSETQ. CDR3 in amino acids: CASNLGLALGNEQFF. The CDR3 region has the DNA TGCGCCAGCAACCTAGGACTAGCGTTGGGCAATGAGCAGTTCTTC.

The chain has TRBV4-2 and TRBJ2-2; 12 bases align to TRBD2. V gave up 0 bases and J gave up 4 bases; unmatched junction bases: 6. The CDR3 covers 18 residues. Germline CDR1 reads LGHNA; CDR2 reads YNFKEQ. The CDR3 loop reads CASSQDLLAGGITGELFF. CDR3 DNA sequence: TGTGCCAGCAGCCAAGATTTGCTAGCGGGAGGGATCACCGGGGAGCTGTTTTTT.

The chain joins TRBV7-9 to TRBJ2-7, with D unresolved. CDR3 length equals 15 residues. Germline V gene sequence: CDR1 SEHNR, CDR2 FQNEAQ (reference sequence). V was clipped by 5 bases and J by 2 bases, with 16 bases between them. The CDR3 nucleotides are TGTGCCAGCAGCCCCGGGTTTATGGGGACCTACGAGCAGTACTTC. It is translated as CASSPGFMGTYEQYF. The entire variable domain, with the rest obtained from reference TRBV7-9 and TRBJ2-7, is as follows: DTGVSQNPRHKITKRGQNVTFRCDPISEHNRLYWYRQTLGQGPEFLTYFQNEAQLEKSRLLSDRFSAERPKGSFSTLEIQRTEQGDSAMYLCASSPGFMGTYEQYFGPGTRLTVT.

The V call is TRBV7-2, the J call TRBJ2-7, with D maybe TRBD1 (6 bases). The CDR3 length is 13 residues. V lost 5 bases and J lost 12, with 20 bases in between. Germline V gives CDR1 SGHTA, CDR2 FQGNSA. CDR3: CASSPGQKALTYF. Here the CDR3 DNA reads TGTGCCAGCAGCCCCGGACAGAAGGCTTTGACGTACTTC.

The chain joins TRBV30 to TRBJ1-2, with D tentatively TRBD1 (6 bases). The CDR3 runs 12 residues. Germline V lookup: CDR1 GTSNPN, CDR2 SVGIG (reference sequence). V dropped 5 bases and J dropped 7 bases, with 14 bases sitting between them. As DNA, the CDR3 is TGTGCCTGGGATATCACGGGGGCTGGCTACACCTTC. It yields the protein CAWDITGAGYTF. The whole variable domain, remainder taken from reference TRBV30 and TRBJ1-2, is SQTIHQWPATLVQPVGSPLSLECTVEGTSNPNLYWYRQAAGRGLQLLFYSVGIGQISSEVPQNLSASRPQDRQFILSSKKLLLSDSGFYLCAWDITGAGYTFGSGTRLTVV.

The gene calls are TRBV10-2 and TRBJ1-2; the D gene is possibly TRBD1 (5 bases). The CDR3 loop spans 15 amino acids. The germline V gene encodes CDR1 WSHSY and CDR2 SAAADI. Trimming shortened V by 4 bases and J by 6 bases, and 18 bases separated the two germline ends. In DNA form, the CDR3 reads TGCGCCAGCAGTGCAACGGGGCGCCCGGCTGATGGCTACACCTTC. This gives the protein CASSATGRPADGYTF.

This clone was picked up one time. Written as DNA, the CDR3 is TGTGCCAGCAGCCTATTCTTCACGGGGCAAGAGACCCAGTACTTC. It codes for CASSLFFTGQETQYF. The chain has TRBV5-8 and TRBJ2-5; tentative D call: TRBD2 (5 bases). V dropped 4 bases and J dropped 2 bases, with 15 bases sitting between them. The CDR3 runs 15 residues. The germline V gene encodes CDR1 SGHTS and CDR2 YDEGEE.

The CDR3 region is CASSPQGQDKAFF. The CDR3 nucleotides read TGTGCCAGCAGCCCCCAGGGACAGGACAAAGCTTTCTTT. V usage is TRBV5-6 and J usage is TRBJ1-1; 8 bases are shared with TRBD1. V was pared by 4 bases and J by 9 bases, with 8 bases of the junction left unmatched. The germline V gene encodes CDR1 SGHDT and CDR2 YYEEEE. The CDR3 is 13 amino acids.

This rearrangement joins TRBV27 to TRBJ2-7; D not certain. CDR1 is MNHEY, CDR2 SMNVEV, per germline (reference sequence). V shed 5 bases and J shed 6 bases, with 23 bases lying between them. The CDR3 consists of 16 residues. CDR3 DNA: TGTGCCAGCAGTCCGACCGGAAGAGGTGGGGTGGGCGAGCAGTACTTC. It yields the protein CASSPTGRGGVGEQYF.

The J gene is TRBJ1-2, the V gene TRBV7-6; the D gene is possibly TRBD1 (5 bases). The CDR3 is 15 amino acids. Germline assignment: CDR1 SGHVS and CDR2 FNYEAQ. V was cut by 5 bases and J by 3 bases, with 16 bases left in between. The CDR3: CASSELVGDYYGYTF. CDR3 coding DNA: TGTGCCAGCAGCGAGCTGGTGGGGGACTACTATGGCTACACCTTC.

This chain links TRBV5-1 with TRBJ2-5; 7 bases align to TRBD1. Germline trimming cut 5 bases from V and 1 base from J; bases unmatched to any gene: 11. The CDR3 sequence is 16 residues long. CDR1 and CDR2 from the germline V gene are SGHRS and YFSETQ. CDR3: CASRLFDRDSQETQYF. CDR3 bases: TGCGCCAGCAGACTGTTTGACCGGGACAGCCAAGAGACCCAGTACTTC.

This sequence joins TRBV11-2 and TRBJ2-2; either TRBD1 or TRBD2 may supply D (5 bases each). The germline gives CDR1 SGHAT, CDR2 FQNNGV. Trimming took off 3 bases at V and 5 bases at J, with 13 bases between the two ends. This CDR3 is 15 amino acids long. CDR3 region: CASSLGRTSTGELFF. Written as DNA, the CDR3 is TGTGCCAGCAGCTTGGGACGGACCTCGACCGGGGAGCTGTTTTTT.

A remark on this clone: The same CDR3 can be traced to other DNA sequences in this sample. V is TRBV2 and J is TRBJ2-1; D is unclear. Germline V lookup: CDR1 SNHLY, CDR2 FYNNEI. The CDR3 sequence is 11 residues long. Deletions cut 5 bases from V and 7 bases from J, with 6 bases between. CDR3 sequence: CASSRGNEQFF. In nucleotides, the CDR3 is TGTGCCAGCAGTCGCGGTAATGAGCAGTTCTTC.

The CDR3 nucleotides read TGCGCCAGCGGCCCGGGGCGGGGCACTGAAGCTTTCTTT. Translation: CASGPGRGTEAFF. This sequence joins TRBV5-1 and TRBJ1-1; D is perhaps TRBD1 (5 bases). The CDR3 sequence is 13 residues long. V dropped 7 bases and J dropped 4 bases, with 14 bases sitting between them. CDR1 and CDR2 from the germline V gene are SGHRS and YFSETQ.